Following are 14 T cell receptor beta chains from one sample sequenced in a study of blood T cell repertoires in COVID-19. The assay was immunoSEQ multiplex PCR, and TCRdb's table has in-frame clones only and misses some. Among 40,000 to 50,000 clones, approximately 86% were seen once, and the ten largest hold 5% to 6.5%. Material for sequencing was peripheral blood. All receptors come from a man over 45 with active COVID-19.

J is TRBJ1-2 and V is TRBV29-1; 8 nucleotides match TRBD1. The CDR3 totals 14 residues. J gave up 2 bases and V 7 bases, and 9 bases lay outside the gene matches. CDR1 and CDR2 (germline): SQVTM, ANQGSEA. The CDR3 nucleotides are TGCAGCGCCCCGCTCGGACAGGGAAACTATGGCTACACCTTC. Translated: CSAPLGQGNYGYTF.

J is TRBJ2-5 and V is TRBV7-3, with a weak D call TRBD2 (5 bases). Trimming left V 8 bases short and J 4 bases short, with 14 bases between. This CDR3 has 13 amino acids. Germline CDR1 reads SGHTA; CDR2 reads FQGTGA. CDR3 bases: TGTGCCAGCTCCTCGAGGGCGGGAGAGACCCAGTACTTC. Translating it yields CASSSRAGETQYF. Using reference TRBV7-3 and TRBJ2-5 for the parts outside the CDR3, the full variable domain is GAGVSQTPSNKVTEKGKYVELRCDPISGHTALYWYRQSLGQGPEFLIYFQGTGAADDSGLPNDRFFAVRPEGSVSTLKIQRTERGDSAVYLCASSSRAGETQYFGPGTRLLVL.

This rearrangement joins TRBV19 to TRBJ1-1; 8 bases are a match to TRBD1. The CDR3 has 15 amino acids. Germline V CDR1 and CDR2: LNHDA, SQIVND (reference sequence). Losses at the gene ends were 1 base for V and 3 bases for J; bases not matched to a gene: 4. DNA for the CDR3: TGTGCCAGTAGTATAGTGGCAGGGGGCTACACTGAAGCTTTCTTT. Its protein product is CASSIVAGGYTEAFF.

The V gene is TRBV18, the J gene TRBJ2-3, with D unclear. CDR1 is KGHSH, CDR2 LQKENI, per germline. Trimming removed 2 bases at V and 4 bases at J, with 10 bases between. The CDR3 is made up of 14 amino acids. The CDR3 nucleotides read TGTGCCAGCTCACCAACTTCCCGCCCAGATACGCAGTATTTT. It specifies CASSPTSRPDTQYF.

The rearrangement links TRBV6-4 to TRBJ1-1; 8 bases are shared with TRBD1. CDR1 and CDR2 from the germline V gene are MRHNA and SNTAGT. The V segment lost 6 bases and the J segment 10 bases; nucleotides outside the gene matches: 10. This CDR3 is 13 amino acids long. CDR3 protein: CASSRTTGDRAFF. CDR3 nucleotide sequence: TGTGCCAGCAGCCGGACGACAGGGGATAGAGCTTTCTTT.

This clone was detected a few times. V usage is TRBV7-8 and J usage is TRBJ1-6, with TRBD1 as a possible D gene (6 bases). Per the germline V gene, CDR1 is SGHVS and CDR2 is FQNEAQ. CDR3 size: 15 residues. V lost 1 base to trimming and J lost 8 bases, with 12 bases between them. CDR3 region: CASSLVNRADSPLHF. The CDR3 nucleotides are TGTGCCAGCAGCTTAGTAAACAGGGCCGATTCACCCCTCCACTTT.

This clone was observed a handful of times. The chain links TRBV11-3 to TRBJ2-7; D is perhaps TRBD1 (5 bases). V lost 5 bases to trimming and J lost 5 bases, with 16 bases between them. The CDR3 is made up of 14 amino acids. CDR1 is SGHNT, CDR2 YENEEA, per germline. CDR3 loop: CASSPGRVLHEQYF. Written as DNA, the CDR3 is TGTGCCAGCAGCCCAGGCAGGGTTCTCCACGAGCAGTACTTC.

The chain uses TRBV11-2 and TRBJ2-2, with 10 positions matching TRBD1. CDR1 is SGHAT and CDR2 is FQNNGV in the germline V gene. V gave up 5 bases and J gave up 5 bases; unmatched junction bases: 2. The CDR3 covers 14 residues. The CDR3 region is CASSRTGGTGELFF. CDR3 nucleotides: TGTGCCAGCAGCCGGACAGGGGGGACCGGGGAGCTGTTTTTT.

This chain links TRBV3-1 (or the pseudogene TRBV3-2) with TRBJ1-3; D may be TRBD1 (5 bases). The CDR3 totals 14 residues. The germline gives CDR1 LGHDT, CDR2 YNNKEL (reference sequence). The V and J ends lost 4 bases and 5 bases respectively, with 12 bases between them. The CDR3 coding sequence is TGTGCCAGCAGCCGACAGAATCGGAGAAACACCATATATTTT. This encodes CASSRQNRRNTIYF.

The chain joins TRBV20-1 to TRBJ2-2, with 10 positions matching TRBD1. The V and J ends lost 3 bases and 7 bases, in that order; junction bases with no gene match: 8. Per germline, CDR1 DFQATT and CDR2 SNEGSKA (reference sequence). CDR3 length equals 15 residues. The CDR3 coding sequence is TGCAGTGCTAGTCCCGGGACAGGGGCGATCGGGGAGCTGTTTTTT. Residues: CSASPGTGAIGELFF.

The J gene is TRBJ2-2, the V gene TRBV5-1, with 8 bases that match TRBD1. V lost 4 bases and J lost 8; bases outside the gene matches: 10. The CDR3 consists of 15 residues. The V gene's germline CDR1 is SGHRS and CDR2 YFSETQ. The DNA for the CDR3 is TGCGCCAGCAGCGTGGACAGGGTCGGCGGTGGGGAGCTGTTTTTT. It specifies CASSVDRVGGGELFF.

V gene TRBV4-1 combines with J gene TRBJ1-2; 9 positions match TRBD1. The CDR3 sequence is 14 residues long. Germline V lookup: CDR1 MGHRA, CDR2 YSYEKL. Trimming cost V 3 bases and J 5 bases; bases outside gene matches: 4. CDR3 residues: CASSQDGQGYGYTF. CDR3 coding DNA: TGCGCCAGCAGCCAGGATGGACAGGGGTATGGCTACACCTTC.

The V and J genes are TRBV21-1 and TRBJ2-5; the D call TRBD1 from the table was never checked on the DNA. TRBV21-1 represents a pseudogene. This CDR3 spans 14 amino acids. CDR3 nucleotide sequence: TGTGCCAGCAGCAAACGGCAGGGGGAAGAGACCCAGTACTTC. Its translation: CASSKRQGEETQYF.

This chain uses TRBV5-1 with TRBJ1-1, with D maybe TRBD1 (6 bases). This CDR3 comprises 16 residues. CDR1 and CDR2 (germline): SGHRS, YFSETQ. Trimming left V 6 bases short and J 0 bases short, with 18 bases between. CDR3 in amino acids: CASKSSTGRLNTEAFF. In nucleotides, the CDR3 is TGCGCCAGCAAGAGTTCCACAGGGCGGCTGAACACTGAAGCTTTCTTT.